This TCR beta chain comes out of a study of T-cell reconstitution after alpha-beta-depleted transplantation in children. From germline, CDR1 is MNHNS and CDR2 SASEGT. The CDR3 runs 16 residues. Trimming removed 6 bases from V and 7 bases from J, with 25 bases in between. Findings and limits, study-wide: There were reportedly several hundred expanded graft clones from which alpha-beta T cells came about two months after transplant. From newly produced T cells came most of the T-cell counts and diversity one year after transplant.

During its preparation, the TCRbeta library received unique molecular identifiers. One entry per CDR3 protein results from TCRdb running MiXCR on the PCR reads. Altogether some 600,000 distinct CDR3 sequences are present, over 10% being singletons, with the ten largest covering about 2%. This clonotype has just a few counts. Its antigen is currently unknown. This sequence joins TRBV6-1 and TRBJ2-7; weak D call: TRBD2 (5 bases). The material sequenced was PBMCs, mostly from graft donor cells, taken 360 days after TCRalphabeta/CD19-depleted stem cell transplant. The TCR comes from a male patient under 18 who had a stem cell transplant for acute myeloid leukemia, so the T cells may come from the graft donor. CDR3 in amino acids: CASRTITGGDEGEQYF. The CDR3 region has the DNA TGTGCCAGCAGAACCATAACCGGTGGTGACGAGGGAGAGCAGTACTTC.